This T cell receptor beta chain derives from a study of shared clonotypes between healthy human individuals. Study overall: Serving as donors were a couple of women and a few men, whose ages spanned 18 to 49.

Germline V gene data show CDR1 as SGHRS and CDR2 as YFSETQ. The CDR3 covers 14 residues. V lost 0 bases and J lost 3, with 10 bases in between. Only in-frame clones appear in the TCRdb table, and some are missing; sequencing was by immunoSEQ multiplex PCR. This table has hundreds of thousands of clones, more than 95% appearing once. This clonotype was obtained from a woman in her twenties or thirties in good health. The sample was naive CD4+ T cells sorted from blood. The subset was: CD45RA+ positively selected. The genes are TRBV5-1 and TRBJ2-7; D is perhaps TRBD2 (5 bases). CDR3 in amino acids: CASSLEKGVYEQYF. The CDR3 nucleotides are TGCGCCAGCAGCTTGGAGAAGGGAGTCTACGAGCAGTACTTC.